The rows below give T cell receptor beta chains drawn from one sample of a study of TIL therapy for anti-PD-1-resistant metastatic lung cancer. Generated by immunoSEQ multiplex PCR, the TCRdb table keeps only in-frame clones and is missing some. The table records about 60,000 clones, 80% to 90% of them present only once. Here the sequenced sample was blood, taken at baseline. These receptors were collected from a person aged 25-79 years with non-small cell lung cancer. The conserved cysteine and the conserved F or W are not part of the CDR3 here.

v_gene	j_gene	CDR3aa
TRBV11-2	TRBJ1-6	ASSPYSGGRSYSPLH
TRBV7-2	TRBJ2-3	ASSFGGPSTDTQY
TRBV7-2	TRBJ2-7	ASSPGLAGSYEQY
TRBV6-6	TRBJ1-3	ASSDWAGARGNTIY
TRBV5-1	TRBJ2-1	ASRDLLQGDEQF
TRBV18	TRBJ2-7	ASSPGGVPYEQY
TRBV2	TRBJ2-7	ASSDILAAEQY
TRBV19	TRBJ1-5	ASRSTRGNSNQPQH
TRBV28	TRBJ2-7	ASNPTGVSYEQY
TRBV19	TRBJ1-5	ASSMLGQPQH
TRBV3-1/TRBV3-2	TRBJ1-2	ASSQVAGEGYT
TRBV30	TRBJ2-1	AWTATGGNEQF
TRBV7-9	TRBJ1-5	ASSPAGTEYQPQH
TRBV2	TRBJ1-6	ASSPGAYSPLH
TRBV5-8	TRBJ1-1	ASSLLRAEAEAF
TRBV12-3/TRBV12-4	TRBJ2-1	ASSLGFTRF
TRBV15	TRBJ1-1	ATSWGTANTEAF
TRBV9	TRBJ1-4	ASSASQTNEKLF
TRBV6-5	TRBJ1-1	ASLKRQGANTEAF
TRBV5-1	TRBJ1-5	ASSLYVGQPQH
TRBV27	TRBJ2-7	ASSSGLAGVYEQY
TRBV7-9	TRBJ2-3	ASSGYKGSTDTQY
TRBV29-1	TRBJ2-7	SCVGTFPYEQY
TRBV7-2	TRBJ2-7	ASSLGLRYEQY
TRBV5-1	TRBJ2-2	ASKQGAQDTGELF
TRBV7-9	TRBJ1-1	ASRKGRLNTEAF
TRBV11-2	TRBJ2-1	ASSFERWNEQF
TRBV2	TRBJ1-1	ASRSGTGRTEAF
TRBV11-3	TRBJ2-3	ASSLDTGGEY
TRBV12-2	TRBJ1-2	ASRLGDDRGRGYT
TRBV12-5	TRBJ1-2	ASGFQGGRSNYGYT
TRBV6-1	TRBJ1-1	ASSEGQGATEAF
TRBV4-1	TRBJ2-7	ASSQDSTGPSPYEQY
TRBV5-1	TRBJ1-1	ASSFTGVTEAF
TRBV7-8	TRBJ2-3	ASSLVGGGARTDTQY
TRBV25-1	TRBJ1-2	ASSDFTLGEDKDGYT
TRBV11-2	TRBJ1-1	ASSLDRGSTEAF
TRBV11-2	TRBJ2-7	ASSLVRRPIYEQY
TRBV2	TRBJ2-1	ASRPTSGGPNEQF
TRBV7-9	TRBJ2-3	ASSPYLLAASTDTQY
TRBV5-8	TRBJ2-7	ASNPAGGLTGEQY
TRBV7-2	TRBJ1-4	ASSLVFATNEKLF
TRBV4-1	TRBJ1-2	ASSQVGGSRYGYT
TRBV5-4	TRBJ2-7	ASSYGLAGASYEQY
TRBV28	TRBJ2-7	ASSPEGTSGRRRQY
TRBV9	TRBJ2-1	ASSLSSGAHYNEQF
TRBV7-9	TRBJ1-2	ASSHPSAGAWYGYT
TRBV11-1	TRBJ2-1	ASSPAKQPQF
TRBV5-4	TRBJ2-7	ASSFGPGGDGEQY
TRBV5-1	TRBJ1-3	ASRDSSGNTIY
TRBV6-2/TRBV6-3	TRBJ2-2	ASSPHSGRGIAGELF
TRBV3-1/TRBV3-2	TRBJ1-4	ASSQDEGKKLF
TRBV7-3	TRBJ1-1	ASSSRGGYAEAF
TRBV9	TRBJ1-1	ASSVGGANTEAF
TRBV11-3	TRBJ2-2	ASSLEGQVTGELF
TRBV3-1/TRBV3-2	TRBJ2-5	ASSLPTGPRETQY
TRBV10-1	TRBJ2-3	ASSGTPEGTQY
TRBV4-1	TRBJ1-6	ASSQGPRYNNSPLH
TRBV12-5	TRBJ1-3	ASGLVTAINTGNTIY